The 30 T cell receptor beta chains given below trace back to one sample, sequenced in a study of beta chain features in type 1 diabetes. Every isolated RNA sample was fully reverse transcribed, so sequencing captured expressed TCRB transcripts. Using immunoSEQ multiplex PCR, the repertoire was profiled, and TCRdb retains in-frame clones only, with some absent. The sample includes under 550,000 clones, over 9.5% of them seen just once. What was sequenced was naive CD4+ T cells from blood. These receptors all stem from a woman aged 18 to 35 in good health.

The rearrangement uses TRBV5-4 and TRBJ2-2, with TRBD1 matching over 9 bases. The V segment lost 4 bases and the J segment 3 bases; nucleotides outside the gene matches: 4. The CDR3 runs 15 residues. CDR1 SGHNT and CDR2 YYREEE come from the germline V gene (reference sequence). CDR3 sequence reads: CASSGRTGDTGELFF. The DNA for the CDR3 is TGTGCCAGCAGCGGACGGACAGGGGACACCGGGGAGCTGTTTTTT.

There are a few counts of this clone. J is TRBJ1-6 and V is TRBV6-6; D unclear. This CDR3 spans 14 amino acids. From germline, CDR1 is MNHNY and CDR2 SVGAGI (reference sequence). Trimming pared 6 bases from V and 7 bases from J, leaving 13 bases between. The chain's CDR3 is CASSHTSPNSPLHF. The DNA of the CDR3 is TGTGCCAGCAGCCATACATCTCCAAATTCACCCCTCCACTTT.

The rearrangement joins TRBV28 to TRBJ2-3; no clear D gene. The CDR3 length is 13 residues. Germline assignment: CDR1 MDHEN and CDR2 SYDVKM. Trimming cost V 5 bases and J 1 base, with 7 bases left between them. The CDR3 DNA reads TGTGCCAGCAGTCCCCAGGGCACAGATACGCAGTATTTT. This sequence encodes CASSPQGTDTQYF.

The genes are TRBV29-1 and TRBJ1-2; possibly TRBD1 for D (5 bases). V was shortened by 1 base and J by 4 bases, with 22 bases between the two germline ends. The CDR3 sequence is 17 residues long. Per germline, CDR1 SQVTM and CDR2 ANQGSEA. The CDR3 nucleotides read TGCAGCGTTGAAGGGAAGGGACCGTCCTCCTCGCGCTATGGCTACACCTTC. As protein: CSVEGKGPSSSRYGYTF.

The rearrangement links TRBV2 to TRBJ1-1; 9 nucleotides line up with TRBD1. This CDR3 is built from 17 residues. Germline trimming cut 10 bases from V and 10 bases from J; bases unmatched to any gene: 25. Germline lookup yields CDR1 SNHLY and CDR2 FYNNEI. In DNA form, the CDR3 reads TGTGCCACTCGAAGACTACTGAGGACAGGGGCTAGGAGGACAGCTTTCTTT. It translates to CATRRLLRTGARRTAFF. The complete variable domain, with remaining parts taken from reference TRBV2 and TRBJ1-1, reads EPEVTQTPSHQVTQMGQEVILRCVPISNHLYFYWYRQILGQKVEFLVSFYNNEISEKSEIFDDQFSVERPDGSNFTLKIRSTKLEDSAMYFCATRRLLRTGARRTAFFGQGTRLTVV.

V gene TRBV6-1 combines with J gene TRBJ2-7; the D is unclear. This CDR3 has 14 residues. CDR1 is MNHNS and CDR2 is SASEGT in the germline V gene. Deletions cut 3 bases from V and 3 bases from J, with 12 bases between. Here the CDR3 reads CASSEHRASYEQYV. CDR3 sequence (DNA): TGTGCCAGCAGTGAGCACCGGGCCAGCTACGAGCAGTACGTC.

The chain couples TRBV5-6 to TRBJ2-1; a possible D gene is TRBD2 (6 bases). The CDR3 length is 15 residues. V lost 4 bases to trimming and J lost 7 bases, with 18 bases between them. Germline V gene sequence: CDR1 SGHDT, CDR2 YYEEEE. The CDR3 protein is CASSLFWGRGNEQFF. As DNA, the CDR3 is TGTGCCAGCAGCCTTTTTTGGGGACGGGGGAATGAGCAGTTCTTC.

There are a few counts of this clone. The V and J genes are TRBV7-3 and TRBJ2-7; 11 nucleotides match TRBD2. V gave up 5 bases and J gave up 3 bases; unmatched junction bases: 6. Germline loops: CDR1 SGHTA, CDR2 FQGTGA. There are 15 residues in the CDR3. Here the CDR3 DNA reads TGTGCCAGCAGCCAGACTAGCGGGAATTACTACGAGCAGTACTTC. The encoded protein is CASSQTSGNYYEQYF.

This clone was counted a few times. J is TRBJ1-1 and V is TRBV30; 8 nucleotides line up with TRBD1. The length of the CDR3 is 16 residues. Trimming took 2 bases from V and 6 from J; bases not matched to a gene: 14. CDR1 and CDR2 from the germline V gene are GTSNPN and SVGIG (reference sequence). CDR3 DNA: TGTGCCTGGAGTAATTGGAGGCGACAGGGGATCCCTGAAGCTTTCTTT. It is translated as CAWSNWRRQGIPEAFF.

The CDR3 coding sequence is TGTGCCAGCAGCGTAGTGGCACAGTCCTATGGCTACACCTTC. This gives the protein CASSVVAQSYGYTF. The chain has TRBV9 and TRBJ1-2; unclear D gene. Germline assignment: CDR1 SGDLS and CDR2 YYNGEE. The CDR3 contains 14 residues. V lost 0 bases, J lost 4 bases, and 10 bases lay in between.

The V and J genes are TRBV5-4 and TRBJ2-5; 9 positions agree with TRBD1. Trimming cost V 4 bases and J 2 bases; bases outside gene matches: 3. The CDR3 is made up of 14 amino acids. Germline assignment: CDR1 SGHNT and CDR2 YYREEE (reference sequence). The CDR3 DNA reads TGTGCCAGCAGCCCGGACAGGGGACAAGAGACCCAGTACTTC. It translates to CASSPDRGQETQYF.

The rearrangement links TRBV5-4 to TRBJ2-6; TRBD1 matches at 9 bases. V shed 7 bases, J shed 2 bases, and the junction held 10 bases outside the gene matches. This CDR3 is 17 amino acids long. The V gene's germline CDR1 is SGHNT and CDR2 YYREEE (reference sequence). In DNA form, the CDR3 reads TGTGCCAGCTACGGATCGGGACAGGGTCCTGGGGCCAACGTCCTGACTTTC. It is translated as CASYGSGQGPGANVLTF.

The CDR3, as DNA: TGTGCCAGCAGCGCCCCCGGCCGGGGTACGCAGTATTTT. This encodes CASSAPGRGTQYF. V gene TRBV9 combines with J gene TRBJ2-3, with D perhaps matching TRBD2 (5 bases). The germline V and J ends were trimmed by 3 bases and 8 bases, with 13 bases remaining between them. Germline-derived CDR1 and CDR2 are SGDLS and YYNGEE. CDR3 size: 13 residues. The variable domain in full, with the rest retrieved from reference TRBV9 and TRBJ2-3, is DSGVTQTPKHLITATGQRVTLRCSPRSGDLSVYWYQQSLDQGLQFLIQYYNGEERAKGNILERFSAQQFPDLHSELNLSSLELGDSALYFCASSAPGRGTQYFGPGTRLTVL.

This clone has only a few counts. V and J are TRBV11-2 and TRBJ2-1, with 7 bases aligning to TRBD1. Per germline, CDR1 SGHAT and CDR2 FQNNGV. V gave up 5 bases and J gave up 5 bases; unmatched junction bases: 6. The CDR3 is 14 residues long. The CDR3 DNA is TGTGCCAGCAGCGGAAGAACAGGGGACAATGAGCAGTTCTTC. Translated: CASSGRTGDNEQFF.

This clone occurred a few times. The chain uses TRBV9 and TRBJ2-1, with 7 positions matching TRBD2. Germline CDR1 reads SGDLS; CDR2 reads YYNGEE. With 8 bases clipped from V and 8 bases from J, the junction kept 13 bases outside the gene matches. The CDR3 runs to 14 residues. The CDR3: CASTRTGLPDEQFF. As DNA, the CDR3 is TGTGCCAGTACTAGGACGGGACTACCCGATGAGCAGTTCTTC.

The V call is TRBV5-4, the J call TRBJ2-5, with 9 bases aligning to TRBD2. In germline, CDR1 is SGHNT, CDR2 YYREEE (reference sequence). The CDR3 extends over 15 amino acids. V lost 4 bases, J lost 4 bases, and 8 bases stayed unmatched. The CDR3 loop reads CASSRQVAGAETQYF. The DNA for the CDR3 is TGTGCCAGCAGCAGACAAGTAGCGGGAGCAGAGACCCAGTACTTC.

The chain uses TRBV2 and TRBJ1-1; no clear D. This CDR3 region has 11 residues. From germline, CDR1 is SNHLY and CDR2 FYNNEI. V was pared by 6 bases and J by 11 bases, with 13 bases between. The CDR3 sequence: CASRPEMKAFF. The DNA of the CDR3 is TGTGCCAGCAGGCCGGAGATGAAGGCTTTCTTT.

This clone was picked up a small number of times. V gene TRBV30 combines with J gene TRBJ1-5; 11 bases line up with TRBD1. CDR1 and CDR2 from the germline V gene are GTSNPN and SVGIG (reference sequence). The CDR3 is 19 amino acids. V was clipped by 2 bases and J by 2 bases; unmatched bases: 14. CDR3 residues: CAWSSSRTGGSSGNQPQHF. CDR3 DNA sequence: TGTGCCTGGAGTTCATCACGGACAGGGGGCTCGTCGGGCAATCAGCCCCAGCATTTT.

This clone was seen just once. The chain carries TRBV15 and TRBJ2-7; TRBD1 matches at 7 bases. Germline V lookup: CDR1 LNHNV, CDR2 YYDKDF (reference sequence). V trimming: 2 bases; J trimming: 6 bases; junction bases outside the gene matches: 16. The CDR3 covers 17 residues. The CDR3 nucleotides are TGTGCCACCAGCAGAACGGCGACAGGGCGGTCCATGGGCGAGCAGTACTTC. It translates to CATSRTATGRSMGEQYF. The full variable domain, its missing parts supplied by reference TRBV15 and TRBJ2-7, is DAMVIQNPRYQVTQFGKPVTLSCSQTLNHNVMYWYQQKSSQAPKLLFHYYDKDFNNEADTPDNFQSRRPNTSFCFLDIRSPGLGDTAMYLCATSRTATGRSMGEQYFGPGTRLTVT.

The genes are TRBV9 and TRBJ1-1; perhaps TRBD1 as D (6 bases). The ends were cut back, 0 bases at V and 7 bases at J, with 13 bases in the middle. The CDR3 runs to 14 residues. Germline assignment: CDR1 SGDLS and CDR2 YYNGEE. The chain's CDR3 is CASSVAAQGYEAFF. In nucleotides, the CDR3 is TGTGCCAGCAGCGTAGCGGCCCAGGGGTATGAAGCTTTCTTT.

This clone has a handful of counts. V gene TRBV14 combines with J gene TRBJ2-7; 7 bases match TRBD2. Germline V gene sequence: CDR1 SGHDN, CDR2 FVKESK. With V trimmed by 1 base and J by 1 base, 10 bases remained unmatched. The CDR3 contains 17 residues. The CDR3 DNA sequence: TGTGCCAGCAGCCAAGTTGGGCTAGCGGATCGTTCCTACGAGCAGTACTTC. Translated, it gives CASSQVGLADRSYEQYF.

This clone was picked up a small number of times. The chain combines TRBV5-8 with TRBJ2-6; D is uncertain. This CDR3 has 16 residues. Trimming shortened V by 0 bases and J by 0 bases, and 7 bases separated the two germline ends. Per germline, CDR1 SGHTS and CDR2 YDEGEE. CDR3 bases: TGTGCCAGCAGCTTGGGCAGACCCTCTGGGGCCAACGTCCTGACTTTC. It codes for CASSLGRPSGANVLTF.

This clone appeared a few times. This sequence joins TRBV29-1 and TRBJ2-7, with a possible D match to TRBD2 (7 bases). Germline V lookup: CDR1 SQVTM, CDR2 ANQGSEA. V dropped 3 bases and J dropped 3 bases, with 30 bases sitting between them. The CDR3 is made up of 19 amino acids. The DNA of the CDR3 is TGCAGCGTTGATCTGGGGGAGGGGGAAACCCAAGAAGACCACTACGAGCAGTACTTC. Translating it yields CSVDLGEGETQEDHYEQYF.

The CDR3 DNA reads TGCGCCAGCAGCTTTACAGGGGAGTCACCCCTCCACTTT. The encoded protein is CASSFTGESPLHF. The chain carries TRBV5-1 and TRBJ1-6; 7 bases are shared with TRBD1. This CDR3 is 13 amino acids long. With V trimmed by 2 bases and J by 10 bases, 3 bases remained unmatched. Germline V gene data show CDR1 as SGHRS and CDR2 as YFSETQ.

This clone was picked up a small number of times. This chain links TRBV9 with TRBJ1-1; D unresolved. Trimming left V 6 bases short and J 0 bases short, with 12 bases between. Germline CDR1 SGDLS, CDR2 YYNGEE. CDR3 length: 14 residues. CDR3 DNA sequence: TGTGCCAGCACCCGCTCGGGGTTGAACACTGAAGCTTTCTTT. Its translation: CASTRSGLNTEAFF.

The J gene is TRBJ2-1, the V gene TRBV5-6, with a possible D match to TRBD2 (5 bases). Germline V gene data show CDR1 as SGHDT and CDR2 as YYEEEE. Trimming shortened V by 0 bases and J by 7 bases, and 14 bases separated the two germline ends. This CDR3 comprises 15 residues. DNA of the CDR3: TGTGCCAGCAGCTTGGTGGAGGCTAATCGGAATGAGCAGTTCTTC. This sequence encodes CASSLVEANRNEQFF.

This clone was seen more than once but under ten times. The chain couples TRBV7-2 to TRBJ2-5; the match to TRBD2 covers 10 bases. The V segment lost 5 bases and the J segment 5 bases; nucleotides outside the gene matches: 11. Germline V lookup: CDR1 SGHTA, CDR2 FQGNSA. CDR3 length: 16 amino acids. DNA for the CDR3: TGTGCCAGCAGCCTAGGGACTAGCGTCTCGGCCGAGACCCAGTACTTC. Translating gives CASSLGTSVSAETQYF. Full variable domain (remainder filled in from reference TRBV7-2 and TRBJ2-5): GAGVSQSPSNKVTEKGKDVELRCDPISGHTALYWYRQSLGQGLEFLIYFQGNSAPDKSGLPSDRFSAERTGGSVSTLTIQRTQQEDSAVYLCASSLGTSVSAETQYFGPGTRLLVL.

This clone was counted only a few times. The J gene is TRBJ2-5, the V gene TRBV7-3; no clear D gene. CDR1 is SGHTA and CDR2 is FQGTGA in the germline V gene. With 1 base removed from V and 4 bases from J, the gap between germline ends came to 13 bases. There are 15 residues in the CDR3. CDR3 sequence reads: CASSLKTPPGETQYF. The DNA of the CDR3 is TGTGCCAGCAGCTTAAAAACCCCTCCGGGAGAGACCCAGTACTTC.

The chain joins TRBV6-5 to TRBJ2-5; 10 bases match TRBD2. The CDR3 runs 14 residues. Germline-derived CDR1 and CDR2 are MNHEY and SVGAGI. The V gene end was trimmed by 8 bases and the J gene end by 4 bases; junction bases not matched to a gene: 7. DNA for the CDR3: TGTGCCAGCGGCCCGGGACTAGCGCGAGAGACCCAGTACTTC. It is translated as CASGPGLARETQYF.

The chain couples TRBV14 to TRBJ1-2; D is undetermined. The V end lost 2 bases, the J end lost 1 base, and 14 bases lay between the germline ends. Germline loops: CDR1 SGHDN, CDR2 FVKESK. The CDR3 is made up of 16 amino acids. The CDR3 is CASSQSLGGSNYGYTF. Written as DNA, the CDR3 is TGTGCCAGCAGCCAATCTCTGGGAGGTAGTAACTATGGCTACACCTTC.